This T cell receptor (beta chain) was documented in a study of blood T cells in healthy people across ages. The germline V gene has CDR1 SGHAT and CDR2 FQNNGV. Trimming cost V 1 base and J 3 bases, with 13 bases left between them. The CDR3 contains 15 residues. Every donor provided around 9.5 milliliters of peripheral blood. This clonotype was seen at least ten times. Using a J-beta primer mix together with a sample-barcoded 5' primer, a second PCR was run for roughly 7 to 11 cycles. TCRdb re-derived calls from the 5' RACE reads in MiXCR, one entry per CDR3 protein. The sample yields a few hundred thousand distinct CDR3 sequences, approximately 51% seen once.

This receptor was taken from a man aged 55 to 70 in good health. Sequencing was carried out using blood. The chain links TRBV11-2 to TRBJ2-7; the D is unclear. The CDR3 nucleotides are TGTGCCAGCAGCTTAGTAAGGGCTAGGAACTACGAGCAGTACTTC. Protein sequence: CASSLVRARNYEQYF. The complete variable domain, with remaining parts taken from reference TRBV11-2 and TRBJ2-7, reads EAGVAQSPRYKIIEKRQSVAFWCNPISGHATLYWYQQILGQGPKLLIQFQNNGVVDDSQLPKDRFSAERLKGVDSTLKIQPAKLEDSAVYLCASSLVRARNYEQYFGPGTRLTVT.